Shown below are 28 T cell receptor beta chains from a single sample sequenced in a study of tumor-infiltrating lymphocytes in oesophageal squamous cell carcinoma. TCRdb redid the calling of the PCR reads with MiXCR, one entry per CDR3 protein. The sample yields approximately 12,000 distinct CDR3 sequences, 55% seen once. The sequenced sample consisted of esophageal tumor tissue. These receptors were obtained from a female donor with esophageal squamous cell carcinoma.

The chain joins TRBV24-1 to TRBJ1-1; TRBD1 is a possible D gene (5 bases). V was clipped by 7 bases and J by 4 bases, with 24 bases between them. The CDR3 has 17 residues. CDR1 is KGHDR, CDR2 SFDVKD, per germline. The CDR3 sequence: CATRGPSGNPTGTEAFF. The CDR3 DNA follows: TGTGCCACCAGGGGACCATCCGGGAACCCCACCGGCACTGAAGCTTTCTTT.

The CDR3 reads CASSYQPIYF. The CDR3, as DNA: TGTGCCAGCAGTTATCAGCCCATATATTTT. The chain employs TRBV6-9 and TRBJ1-3; no clear D gene. The V gene's germline CDR1 is MNHGY and CDR2 SVAAGI. This CDR3 has 10 amino acids. The V end lost 2 bases, the J end lost 11 bases, and 4 bases lay between the germline ends.

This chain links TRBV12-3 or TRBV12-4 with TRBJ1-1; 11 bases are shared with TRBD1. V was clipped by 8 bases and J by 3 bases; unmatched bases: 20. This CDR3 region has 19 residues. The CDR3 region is CASRKSRTGGGKTDTEAFF. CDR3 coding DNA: TGTGCCAGCCGCAAATCCAGGACAGGGGGCGGCAAGACGGACACTGAAGCTTTCTTT.

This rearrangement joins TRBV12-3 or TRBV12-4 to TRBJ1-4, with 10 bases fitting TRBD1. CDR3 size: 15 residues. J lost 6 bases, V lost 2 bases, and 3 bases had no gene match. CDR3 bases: TGTGCCAGCAGTTTAAGGGGACAGGGGTATGAAAAACTGTTTTTT. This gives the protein CASSLRGQGYEKLFF.

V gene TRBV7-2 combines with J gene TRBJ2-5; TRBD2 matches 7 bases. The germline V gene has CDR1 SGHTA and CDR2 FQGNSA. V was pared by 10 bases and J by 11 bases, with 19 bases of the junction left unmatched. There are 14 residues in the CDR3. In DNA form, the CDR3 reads TGTGCCACCAATAGCGGGTGGCCCTACAATGAGCAGTACTTC. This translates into CATNSGWPYNEQYF.

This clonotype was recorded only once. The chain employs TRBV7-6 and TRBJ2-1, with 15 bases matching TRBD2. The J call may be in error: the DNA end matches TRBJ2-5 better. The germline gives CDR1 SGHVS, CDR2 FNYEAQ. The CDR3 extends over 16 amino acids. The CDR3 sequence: CASSTGLAGGKETQYF. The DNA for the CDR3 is TGTGCCAGCAGCACTGGACTAGCGGGAGGGAAAGAGACCCAGTACTTC.

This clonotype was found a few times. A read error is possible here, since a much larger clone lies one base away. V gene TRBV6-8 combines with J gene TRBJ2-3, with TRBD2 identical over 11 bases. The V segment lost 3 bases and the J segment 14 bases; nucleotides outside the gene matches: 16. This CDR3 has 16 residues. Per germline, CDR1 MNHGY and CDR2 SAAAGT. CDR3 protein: CASSYSGRAVNGELYF. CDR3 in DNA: TGTGCCAGCAGTTATAGCGGGAGGGCCGTTAACGGGGAGCTGTATTTT.

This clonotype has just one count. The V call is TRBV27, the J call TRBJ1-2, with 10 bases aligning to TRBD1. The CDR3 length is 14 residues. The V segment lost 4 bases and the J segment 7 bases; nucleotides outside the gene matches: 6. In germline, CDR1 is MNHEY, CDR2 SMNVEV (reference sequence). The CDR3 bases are TGTGCCAGCAGTTCCGGGACAGGGGCGGGTGGCTACACCTTC. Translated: CASSSGTGAGGYTF.

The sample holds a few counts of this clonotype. The CDR3 coding sequence is TGTGCCAGCAGCTCTTCAGGGGGAAGGGAAAAACTGTTTTTT. Protein: CASSSSGGREKLFF. The chain links TRBV11-2 to TRBJ1-4; 7 nucleotides agree with TRBD1. The germline V gene has CDR1 SGHAT and CDR2 FQNNGV. The CDR3 loop spans 14 amino acids. The V and J ends lost 4 bases and 8 bases, in that order; junction bases with no gene match: 7.

The CDR3 sequence: CASSLGTRGRADTQYF. DNA of the CDR3: TGTGCCAGCAGCTTAGGGACACGGGGTCGGGCAGATACGCAGTATTTT. V and J are TRBV7-9 and TRBJ2-3, with D possibly called TRBD1 or TRBD2 (5 bases each). Germline CDR1 reads SEHNR; CDR2 reads FQNEAQ (reference sequence). V lost 1 base to trimming and J lost 4 bases, with 15 bases between them. The CDR3 has 16 residues.

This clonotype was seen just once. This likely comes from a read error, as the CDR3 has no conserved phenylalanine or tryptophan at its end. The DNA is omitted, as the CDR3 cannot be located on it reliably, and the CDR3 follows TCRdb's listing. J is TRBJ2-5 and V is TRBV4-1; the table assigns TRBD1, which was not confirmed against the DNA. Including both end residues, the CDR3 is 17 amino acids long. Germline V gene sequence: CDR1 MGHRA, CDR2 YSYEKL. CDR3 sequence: CASSPVGQGDYGYTFGS.

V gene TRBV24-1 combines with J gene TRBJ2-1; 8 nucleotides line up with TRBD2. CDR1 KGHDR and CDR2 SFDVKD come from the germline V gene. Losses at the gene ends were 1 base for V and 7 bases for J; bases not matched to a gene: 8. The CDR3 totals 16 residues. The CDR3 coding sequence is TGTGCCACCAGTGATTTTCCCGGGACTAGGGGAAATGAGCAGTTCTTC. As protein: CATSDFPGTRGNEQFF.

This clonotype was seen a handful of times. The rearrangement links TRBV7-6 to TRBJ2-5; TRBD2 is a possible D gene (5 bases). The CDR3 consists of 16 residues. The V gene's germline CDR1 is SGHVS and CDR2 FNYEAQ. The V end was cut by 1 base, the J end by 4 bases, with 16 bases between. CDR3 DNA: TGTGCCAGCAGCTTAGTATCGACTACAGCCGGAGAGACCCAGTACTTC. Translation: CASSLVSTTAGETQYF.

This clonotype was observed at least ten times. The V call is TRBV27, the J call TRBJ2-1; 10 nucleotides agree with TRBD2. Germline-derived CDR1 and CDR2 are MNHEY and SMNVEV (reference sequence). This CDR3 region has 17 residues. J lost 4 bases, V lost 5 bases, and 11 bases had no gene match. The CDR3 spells CASSLKAGGGKYNEQFF. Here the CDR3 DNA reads TGTGCCAGCAGTCTCAAAGCGGGAGGGGGCAAATACAATGAGCAGTTCTTC.

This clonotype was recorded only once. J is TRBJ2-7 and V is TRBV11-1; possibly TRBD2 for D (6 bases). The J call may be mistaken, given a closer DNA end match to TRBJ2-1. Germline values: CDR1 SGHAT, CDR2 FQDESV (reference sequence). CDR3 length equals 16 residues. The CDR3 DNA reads TGTGCCAGCAGCTTAGCTGCAGTAGCGGCCTACAATGAGCAGTTCTTC. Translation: CASSLAAVAAYNEQFF.

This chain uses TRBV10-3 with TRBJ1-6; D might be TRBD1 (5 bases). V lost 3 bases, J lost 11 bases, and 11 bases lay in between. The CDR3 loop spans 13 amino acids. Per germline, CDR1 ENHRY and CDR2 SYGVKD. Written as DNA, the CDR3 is TGTGCCATCAGTGAACGCGGGGGGACACCCCTCCACTTT. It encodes CAISERGGTPLHF.

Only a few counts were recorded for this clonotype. The CDR3 DNA is TGTGCCAGCAGCTTACAGGGGTGGGCCCATGAAAAACTGTTTTTT. This translates into CASSLQGWAHEKLFF. V and J are TRBV7-2 and TRBJ1-4; the D gene is possibly TRBD1 (6 bases). Germline loops: CDR1 SGHTA, CDR2 FQGNSA. Trimming left V 2 bases short and J 6 bases short, with 13 bases between. The CDR3 extends over 15 amino acids.

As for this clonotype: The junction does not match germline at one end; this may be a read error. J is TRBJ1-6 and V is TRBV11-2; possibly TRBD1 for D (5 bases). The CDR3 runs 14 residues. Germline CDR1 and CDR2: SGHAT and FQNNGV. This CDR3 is CASSSGRIKENQYF. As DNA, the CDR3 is TGTGCCAGCAGCTCGGGACGGATAAAAGAGAACCAGTACTTT.

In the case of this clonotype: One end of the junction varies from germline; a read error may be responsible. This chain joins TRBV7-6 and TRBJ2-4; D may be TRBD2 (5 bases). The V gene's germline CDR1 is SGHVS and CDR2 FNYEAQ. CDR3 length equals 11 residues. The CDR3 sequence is CASSSFETRDF. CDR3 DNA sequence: TGTGCCAGCAGCTCATTTGAAACGAGGGACTTC.

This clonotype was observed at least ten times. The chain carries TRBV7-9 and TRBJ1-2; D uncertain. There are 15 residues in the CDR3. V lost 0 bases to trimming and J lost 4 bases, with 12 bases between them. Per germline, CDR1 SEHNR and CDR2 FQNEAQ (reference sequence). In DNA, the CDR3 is TGTGCCAGCAGCTTAGCCCCCCTGAATCCCTATGGCTACACCTTC. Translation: CASSLAPLNPYGYTF. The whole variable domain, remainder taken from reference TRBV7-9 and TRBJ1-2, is DTGVSQNPRHKITKRGQNVTFRCDPISEHNRLYWYRQTLGQGPEFLTYFQNEAQLEKSRLLSDRFSAERPKGSFSTLEIQRTEQGDSAMYLCASSLAPLNPYGYTFGSGTRLTVV.

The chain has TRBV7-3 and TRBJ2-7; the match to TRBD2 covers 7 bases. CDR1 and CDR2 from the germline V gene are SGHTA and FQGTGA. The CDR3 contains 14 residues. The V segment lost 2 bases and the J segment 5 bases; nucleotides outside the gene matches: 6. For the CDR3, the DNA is TGTGCCAGCAGCTTAGCGGCGGGGGTCCACGAGCAGTACTTC. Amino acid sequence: CASSLAAGVHEQYF.

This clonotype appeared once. CDR3 protein: CASSLFRGAEAFF. In nucleotides, the CDR3 is TGTGCCAGCAGCTTATTTCGGGGAGCTGAAGCTTTCTTT. J is TRBJ1-1 and V is TRBV7-2; no definite D call. V lost 2 bases, J lost 6 bases, and 10 bases lay in between. Germline loops: CDR1 SGHTA, CDR2 FQGNSA. The length of the CDR3 is 13 residues.

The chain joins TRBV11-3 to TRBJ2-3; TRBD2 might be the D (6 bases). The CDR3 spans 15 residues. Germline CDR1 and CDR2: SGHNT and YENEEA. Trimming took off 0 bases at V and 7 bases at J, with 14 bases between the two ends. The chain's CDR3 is CASSLDGSGANTQYF. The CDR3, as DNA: TGTGCCAGCAGCTTAGACGGGTCGGGAGCGAATACGCAGTATTTT. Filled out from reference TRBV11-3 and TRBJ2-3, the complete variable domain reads EAGVVQSPRYKIIEKKQPVAFWCNPISGHNTLYWYLQNLGQGPELLIRYENEEAVDDSQLPKDRFSAERLKGVDSTLKIQPAELGDSAVYLCASSLDGSGANTQYFGPGTRLTVL.

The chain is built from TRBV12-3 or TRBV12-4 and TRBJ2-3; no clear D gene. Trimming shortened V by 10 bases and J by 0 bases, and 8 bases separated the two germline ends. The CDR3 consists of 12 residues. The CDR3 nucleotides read TGTGCCACGGCACCAAGCACAGATACGCAGTATTTT. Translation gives CATAPSTDTQYF.

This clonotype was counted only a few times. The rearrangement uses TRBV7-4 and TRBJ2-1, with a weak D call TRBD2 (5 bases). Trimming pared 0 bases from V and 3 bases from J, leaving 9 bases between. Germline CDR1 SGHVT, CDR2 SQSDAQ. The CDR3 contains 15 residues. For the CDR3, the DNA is TGTGCCAGCAGCTTAGCGGGAGCCAACTACAATGAGCAGTTCTTC. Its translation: CASSLAGANYNEQFF.

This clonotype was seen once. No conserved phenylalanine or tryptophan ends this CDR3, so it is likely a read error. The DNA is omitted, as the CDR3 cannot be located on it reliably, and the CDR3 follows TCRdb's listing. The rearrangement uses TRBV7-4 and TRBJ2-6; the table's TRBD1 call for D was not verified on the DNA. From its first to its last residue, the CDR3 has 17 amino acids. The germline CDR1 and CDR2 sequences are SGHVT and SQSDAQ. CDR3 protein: CASSFALAPPYEQYFGA.

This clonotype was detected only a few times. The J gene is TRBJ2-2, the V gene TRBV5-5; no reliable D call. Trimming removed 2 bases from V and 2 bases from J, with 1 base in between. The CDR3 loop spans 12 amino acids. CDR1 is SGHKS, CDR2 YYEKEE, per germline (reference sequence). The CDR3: CASSFNTGELFF. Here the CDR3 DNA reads TGTGCCAGCAGCTTCAACACCGGGGAGCTGTTTTTT.

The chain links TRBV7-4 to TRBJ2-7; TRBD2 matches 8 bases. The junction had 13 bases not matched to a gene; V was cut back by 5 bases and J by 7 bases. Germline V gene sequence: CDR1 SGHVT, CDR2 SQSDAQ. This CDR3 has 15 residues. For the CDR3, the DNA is TGTGCCAGCAGCCGTAGCGGGGCCTCCTACAATGAGCAGTACTTC. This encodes CASSRSGASYNEQYF.